This entry is about one T cell receptor (beta chain). The sample is drawn from a study of blood T cell repertoires in COVID-19. Study details: Samples of COVID-19 (acute and convalescent) were obtained from the United States, Italy and Spain.

Source study methods: Amplifying reference gene primers gave estimates of nucleated cell counts. Measured with immunoSEQ multiplex PCR; TCRdb has only the in-frame clones, and not every one. Clone size and V and J calls were adopted from that table, with D and trimming inferred from the DNA. The sample consists of about 260,000 clones, 80% to 90% of them appearing once. The CDR3 runs to 15 residues. Germline V gene data show CDR1 as SGHAT and CDR2 as FQNNGV. The junction had 6 bases not matched to a gene; V was cut back by 7 bases and J by 0 bases. The receptor's source is a woman aged 45-59 years who had recovered from COVID-19. The genes are TRBV11-2 and TRBJ2-7, with 10 bases fitting TRBD2. The sample consisted of peripheral blood. For the CDR3, the DNA is TGTGCCAGCACCGTAGGACTAGCGGACTCCTACGAGCAGTACTTC. It specifies CASTVGLADSYEQYF.